A single sample gave rise to the 23 T cell receptor beta chains below, sequenced in a study of PD-1 blockade in mismatch repair-deficient tumors (dated by TCRdb to the late 2010s). Library preparation was by the immunoSEQ multiplex PCR assay. TCRdb obtained this table from immuneACCESS and retained in-frame rearrangements with V and J assigned. These tables miss some clones; where compared with another copy, unresolved V genes account for less than half of the shortfall, and the remainder is unexplained. This sample has under 85,000 clones in its table, and around four fifths of those were observed once. The ten largest account for 4.5% to 7% of the sample. The sequencing used peripheral blood, collected 2 weeks after starting pembrolizumab. The receptors here all came from an adult with mismatch repair-deficient cancer.

The V and J genes are TRBV7-2 and TRBJ2-5; 10 bases agree with TRBD1. With 5 bases clipped from V and 4 bases from J, the junction kept 7 bases outside the gene matches. The CDR3 runs to 15 residues. CDR1 is SGHTA, CDR2 FQGNSA, per germline. In nucleotides, the CDR3 is TGTGCCAGCAGCCCGATGGGACAGGGGAGAGAGACCCAGTACTTC. Its protein is CASSPMGQGRETQYF.

This chain joins TRBV15 and TRBJ2-7; D ambiguous. The CDR3 loop spans 13 amino acids. With 0 bases removed from V and 4 bases from J, the gap between germline ends came to 7 bases. The germline gives CDR1 LNHNV, CDR2 YYDKDF (reference sequence). The CDR3 bases are TGTGCCACCAGCAGAGATAAAGGGTACGAGCAGTACTTC. Translated: CATSRDKGYEQYF.

J is TRBJ2-1 and V is TRBV2; 10 bases map to TRBD2. The CDR3 spans 13 residues. The germline V gene encodes CDR1 SNHLY and CDR2 FYNNEI. With V trimmed by 5 bases and J by 9 bases, 4 bases remained unmatched. The DNA of the CDR3 is TGTGCCAGCAGTCTAGCGGGAGATGGTGAGCAGTTCTTC. It codes for CASSLAGDGEQFF.

In this sample, this clone turned up a few times. The CDR3 coding sequence is TGCGCCAGCAGTGAGGACAGCGCTAATGAAAAACTGTTTTTT. It translates to CASSEDSANEKLFF. V is TRBV10-1 and J is TRBJ1-4; tentatively, D is TRBD1 (5 bases). V was cut by 2 bases and J by 3 bases, with 7 bases left in between. This CDR3 comprises 14 residues. The V gene's germline CDR1 is WNHNN and CDR2 SYGVQD (reference sequence).

The chain joins TRBV5-1 to TRBJ1-4; weak D call: TRBD1 (5 bases). V gave up 0 bases and J gave up 3 bases, with 9 bases separating them. CDR1 is SGHRS, CDR2 YFSETQ, per germline. This CDR3 has 15 residues. CDR3: CASSLEAGPNEKLFF. CDR3 nucleotides: TGCGCCAGCAGCTTGGAAGCGGGACCTAATGAAAAACTGTTTTTT.

This chain joins TRBV30 and TRBJ2-5, with 11 bases aligning to TRBD2. The CDR3 has 14 amino acids. From germline, CDR1 is GTSNPN and CDR2 SVGIG (reference sequence). J gave up 1 base and V 5 bases, and 3 bases lay outside the gene matches. The CDR3 is CAWGLAGPQETQYF. In DNA form, the CDR3 reads TGTGCCTGGGGACTAGCGGGTCCCCAAGAGACCCAGTACTTC.

The V call is TRBV11-2, the J call TRBJ2-1; D is ambiguous. Germline lookup yields CDR1 SGHAT and CDR2 FQNNGV. The germline V and J ends were trimmed by 1 base and 5 bases, with 6 bases remaining between them. The CDR3 consists of 13 residues. CDR3 sequence reads: CASSLAPNNEQFF. The CDR3 DNA follows: TGTGCCAGCAGCTTAGCCCCAAACAATGAGCAGTTCTTC.

The rearrangement joins TRBV7-9 to TRBJ2-1, with TRBD2 identical over 10 bases. CDR1 and CDR2 (germline): SEHNR, FQNEAQ (reference sequence). V trimming: 3 bases; J trimming: 4 bases; junction bases outside the gene matches: 6. CDR3 size: 16 residues. In nucleotides, the CDR3 is TGTGCCAGCAGCTTTTGGGGACTAGCGCGGTACAATGAGCAGTTCTTC. Protein: CASSFWGLARYNEQFF.

This chain uses TRBV7-9 with TRBJ1-4, with D possibly being TRBD1 (5 bases). The CDR3 contains 16 residues. Trimming pared 7 bases from V and 2 bases from J, leaving 17 bases between. Germline V gene sequence: CDR1 SEHNR, CDR2 FQNEAQ (reference sequence). The CDR3 protein is CASTPGEGRTNEKLFF. CDR3 bases: TGTGCCAGCACCCCCGGCGAGGGGAGGACTAATGAAAAACTGTTTTTT.

This chain links TRBV6-6 with TRBJ1-1; TRBD1 is a possible D gene (5 bases). This CDR3 has 15 amino acids. V was trimmed by 7 bases and J by 6 bases, leaving 21 bases between them. CDR1 MNHNY and CDR2 SVGAGI come from the germline V gene (reference sequence). As DNA, the CDR3 is TGTGCCAGCATGGCCCCTACTTGGGGCCTCGCTGAAGCTTTCTTT. This sequence encodes CASMAPTWGLAEAFF.

V usage is TRBV29-1 and J usage is TRBJ1-3; TRBD1 aligns across 7 bases. Trimming cost V 1 base and J 0 bases; bases outside gene matches: 0. The CDR3 spans 14 residues. Germline V gene sequence: CDR1 SQVTM, CDR2 ANQGSEA. CDR3 nucleotide sequence: TGCAGCGTTGAAGGGGACAGCTCTGGAAACACCATATATTTT. Its translation is CSVEGDSSGNTIYF. The entire variable domain, with the rest obtained from reference TRBV29-1 and TRBJ1-3, is as follows: SAVISQKPSRDICQRGTSLTIQCQVDSQVTMMFWYRQQPGQSLTLIATANQGSEATYESGFVIDKFPISRPNLTFSTLTVSNMSPEDSSIYLCSVEGDSSGNTIYFGEGSWLTVV.

V usage is TRBV7-8 and J usage is TRBJ2-6; maybe TRBD1 (5 bases). This CDR3 has 15 amino acids. Germline loops: CDR1 SGHVS, CDR2 FQNEAQ. Trimming left V 4 bases short and J 1 base short, with 8 bases between. CDR3 DNA: TGTGCCAGCAGCTATGGGGCGTCTGGGGCCAACGTCCTGACTTTC. It specifies CASSYGASGANVLTF.

This chain links TRBV19 with TRBJ2-2, with D tentatively TRBD1 or TRBD2 (6 bases each). The germline gives CDR1 LNHDA, CDR2 SQIVND (reference sequence). V lost 7 bases, J lost 3 bases, and 18 bases lay in between. The CDR3 has 16 residues. In DNA form, the CDR3 reads TGTGCCAGTAAGGGTCGGGGGCTCTTACACACCGGGGAGCTGTTTTTT. Encoded protein: CASKGRGLLHTGELFF.

This clone was picked up a small number of times. The CDR3 sequence is CASTPGSYNEQFF. In nucleotides, the CDR3 is TGTGCCAGCACCCCCGGCTCCTACAATGAGCAGTTCTTC. The chain joins TRBV7-2 to TRBJ2-1, with D unclear. Germline CDR1 and CDR2: SGHTA and FQGNSA. CDR3 length: 13 amino acids. Trimming stripped 7 bases from V and 0 bases from J, with 7 bases between.

V is TRBV9 and J is TRBJ2-6; maybe TRBD1 (6 bases). The CDR3 sequence is 19 residues long. Germline lookup yields CDR1 SGDLS and CDR2 YYNGEE. V was shortened by 2 bases and J by 1 base, with 19 bases between the two germline ends. The CDR3 bases are TGTGCCAGCAGCGTCAGGGTAACGGGGACACTATCTGGGGCCAACGTCCTGACTTTC. Amino acid sequence: CASSVRVTGTLSGANVLTF.

This clone occurred a few times. CDR3: CASSMQGANTGELFF. DNA of the CDR3: TGTGCCAGCAGTATGCAGGGAGCGAACACCGGGGAGCTGTTTTTT. The chain recombines TRBV2 with TRBJ2-2; D is perhaps TRBD1 or TRBD2 (5 bases each). V lost 5 bases and J lost 0, with 10 bases in between. The CDR3 spans 15 residues. Germline V lookup: CDR1 SNHLY, CDR2 FYNNEI.

This chain connects TRBV5-1 to TRBJ2-5; 7 nucleotides agree with TRBD1. Losses at the gene ends were 6 bases for V and 5 bases for J; bases not matched to a gene: 13. This CDR3 has 15 amino acids. Germline CDR1 reads SGHRS; CDR2 reads YFSETQ. CDR3 nucleotide sequence: TGCGCCAGCACATCCTCGACAGGGTCCGTGGAGACCCAGTACTTC. Amino acids: CASTSSTGSVETQYF.

The CDR3 region is CASSLGLAVYNEQFF. CDR3 sequence (DNA): TGTGCCAGCAGCTTAGGACTAGCGGTCTACAATGAGCAGTTCTTC. The chain links TRBV7-9 to TRBJ2-1; the match to TRBD2 covers 9 bases. This CDR3 comprises 15 residues. Germline CDR1 SEHNR, CDR2 FQNEAQ (reference sequence). The V and J ends lost 1 base and 3 bases, in that order; junction bases with no gene match: 1.

The chain recombines TRBV30 with TRBJ2-4, with TRBD1 identical over 8 bases. This CDR3 has 12 residues. The V gene end was trimmed by 1 base and the J gene end by 15 bases; junction bases not matched to a gene: 8. Germline-derived CDR1 and CDR2 are GTSNPN and SVGIG (reference sequence). CDR3 DNA: TGTGCCTGGAGTGAGACAGGGGTCGGCCCGTACTTC. This translates into CAWSETGVGPYF.

The gene calls are TRBV28 and TRBJ1-3; TRBD1 might be the D (5 bases). This CDR3 contains 16 residues. The V end lost 2 bases, the J end lost 1 base, and 12 bases lay between the germline ends. CDR1 MDHEN and CDR2 SYDVKM come from the germline V gene. CDR3 DNA: TGTGCCAGCAGTTTAACAACAGGAGAGTCTGGAAACACCATATATTTT. Amino acid sequence: CASSLTTGESGNTIYF.

The rearrangement links TRBV5-1 to TRBJ2-2, with TRBD1 matching over 7 bases. This CDR3 spans 15 amino acids. With V trimmed by 1 base and J by 5 bases, 5 bases remained unmatched. Germline CDR1 and CDR2: SGHRS and YFSETQ. The CDR3, as DNA: TGCGCCAGCAGCTTGAACAGGGGTGGGACCGGGGAGCTGTTTTTT. As protein: CASSLNRGGTGELFF. Complete variable domain (other parts from reference TRBV5-1 and TRBJ2-2): KAGVTQTPRYLIKTRGQQVTLSCSPISGHRSVSWYQQTPGQGLQFLFEYFSETQRNKGNFPGRFSGRQFSNSRSEMNVSTLELGDSALYLCASSLNRGGTGELFFGEGSRLTVL.

V gene TRBV19 combines with J gene TRBJ2-3; D is possibly TRBD2 (5 bases). Germline-derived CDR1 and CDR2 are LNHDA and SQIVND (reference sequence). The V and J ends lost 5 bases and 4 bases respectively, with 16 bases between them. The CDR3 sequence is 15 residues long. The CDR3 protein is CASSHGNNGADTQYF. The CDR3 nucleotides read TGTGCCAGTAGTCACGGGAACAACGGTGCAGATACGCAGTATTTT.

The chain has TRBV4-2 and TRBJ2-3; D is undetermined. The CDR3 runs 13 residues. Germline V CDR1 and CDR2: LGHNA, YNFKEQ. Trimming removed 0 bases from V and 3 bases from J, with 4 bases in between. CDR3 amino acids: CASSQDGTDTQYF. DNA for the CDR3: TGTGCCAGCAGCCAAGACGGTACAGATACGCAGTATTTT.